This T cell receptor (beta chain) came from a study of T cell responses to AZD1222 COVID-19 vaccine. Here immunoSEQ multiplex PCR was the method, and the copy in TCRdb shows in-frame clones only, minus some. The sample shows around 160,000 clones, approximately 88% of them seen only once. The germline V gene has CDR1 SGHTA and CDR2 FQGNSA. Trimming removed 5 bases at V and 4 bases at J, with 14 bases between. The CDR3 runs 14 residues. The chain combines TRBV7-2 with TRBJ1-2, with TRBD1 as a possible D gene (5 bases). Here the sequenced sample was peripheral blood, taken on day 0 of AZD1222 vaccination. This clonotype was sampled from an adult in good health. The CDR3 loop reads CASSQQGLIYGYTF. CDR3 in DNA: TGTGCCAGCAGCCAGCAGGGACTGATCTATGGCTACACCTTC. Based on the CDR3 plus reference TRBV7-2 and TRBJ1-2, the full variable domain is GAGVSQSPSNKVTEKGKDVELRCDPISGHTALYWYRQSLGQGLEFLIYFQGNSAPDKSGLPSDRFSAERTGGSVSTLTIQRTQQEDSAVYLCASSQQGLIYGYTFGSGTRLTVV.